This T cell receptor (beta chain) was sequenced during a study of Tregs in tolerant kidney transplant recipients. Study results and limitations: Nucleotide sequences could not be compared across some patients' samples due to primer changes. Donor-specific Treg expansion exceeded global Treg expansion in tolerant patients, suggesting antigen drive. The most relevant donor-specific Treg TCRbeta repertoire apparently came from expansion with activated donor B cells.

Clones were read by immunoSEQ multiplex PCR, and TCRdb kept only the in-frame ones, dropping some. The data show 55,000 to 75,000 clones, approximately 87% seen once. Mixed chimerism was transient after nonmyeloablative marrow transplants from related graft donors. Thawed PBMCs were FACS-sorted into unstimulated CD4+CD25+CD127- regulatory T cells, CD4+CD25- non-regulatory cells, CD4 and CD8 cells. A few counts support this clone. Its matching antigen is unknown. The CDR3 loop spans 14 amino acids. V was clipped by 6 bases and J by 4 bases; unmatched bases: 6. Per germline, CDR1 SGHDT and CDR2 YYEEEE. J is TRBJ1-3 and V is TRBV5-6; 8 positions match TRBD1. The clonotype originates from a human patient who received a combined kidney and bone marrow transplant. The T cells may partly be graft donor cells. This sample comprised CD4+ T cells from blood (PBMCs), obtained 6 months after the transplant. The CDR3, as DNA: TGTGCCAGCAAACGACAGGGGCAAGGAAACACCATATATTTT. Translating it yields CASKRQGQGNTIYF.